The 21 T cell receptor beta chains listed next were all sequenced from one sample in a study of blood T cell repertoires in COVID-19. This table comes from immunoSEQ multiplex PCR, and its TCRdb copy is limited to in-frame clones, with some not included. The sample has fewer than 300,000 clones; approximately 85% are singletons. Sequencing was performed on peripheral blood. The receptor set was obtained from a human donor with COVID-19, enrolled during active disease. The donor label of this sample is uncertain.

The CDR3 protein is CASSPQAENYGYTF. Here the CDR3 DNA reads TGTGCCAGCAGCCCTCAAGCGGAGAACTATGGCTACACCTTC. The V call is TRBV5-6, the J call TRBJ1-2; D remains unclear. Germline V CDR1 and CDR2: SGHDT, YYEEEE. Trimming removed 4 bases from V and 2 bases from J, with 12 bases in between. The CDR3 is made up of 14 amino acids.

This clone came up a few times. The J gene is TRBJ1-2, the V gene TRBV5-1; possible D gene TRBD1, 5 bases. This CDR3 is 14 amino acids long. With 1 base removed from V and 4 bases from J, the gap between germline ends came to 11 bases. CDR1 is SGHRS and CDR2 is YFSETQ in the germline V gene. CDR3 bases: TGCGCCAGCAGCTTGTCAGGGAACTTCTATGGCTACACCTTC. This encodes CASSLSGNFYGYTF.

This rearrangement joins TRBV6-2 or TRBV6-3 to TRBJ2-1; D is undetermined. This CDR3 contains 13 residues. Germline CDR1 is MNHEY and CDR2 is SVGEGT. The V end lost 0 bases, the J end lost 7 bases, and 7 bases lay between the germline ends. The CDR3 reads CASSYSSRNEQFF. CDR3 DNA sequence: TGTGCCAGCAGTTACTCGTCTCGGAATGAGCAGTTCTTC.

The CDR3 region is CAWSVTENEQYF. DNA of the CDR3: TGTGCCTGGAGTGTAACTGAGAACGAGCAGTACTTC. V and J are TRBV30 and TRBJ2-7; D gene unclear. The CDR3 runs to 12 residues. The V and J ends lost 0 bases and 5 bases respectively, with 8 bases between them. Germline V gives CDR1 GTSNPN, CDR2 SVGIG (reference sequence).

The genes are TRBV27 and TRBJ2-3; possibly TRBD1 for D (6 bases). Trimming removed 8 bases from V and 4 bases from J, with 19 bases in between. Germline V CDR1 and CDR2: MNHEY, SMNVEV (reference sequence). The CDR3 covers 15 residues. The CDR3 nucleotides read TGTGCCAGCCACATGGCCCGGACAGAAGCAGATACGCAGTATTTT. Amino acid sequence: CASHMARTEADTQYF.

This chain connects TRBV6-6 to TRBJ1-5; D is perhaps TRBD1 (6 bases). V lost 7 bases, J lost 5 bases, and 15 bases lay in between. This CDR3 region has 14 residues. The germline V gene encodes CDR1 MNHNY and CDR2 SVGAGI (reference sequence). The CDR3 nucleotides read TGTGCCAGCACCGAGACAGGAATGCATCAGCCCCAGCATTTT. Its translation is CASTETGMHQPQHF.

The CDR3 sequence is CAWSDPRGWGGDTEAFF. In DNA form, the CDR3 reads TGTGCCTGGAGTGATCCACGGGGGTGGGGTGGGGACACTGAAGCTTTCTTT. This chain joins TRBV30 and TRBJ1-1; D possibly corresponds to TRBD1 (5 bases). Trimming removed 1 base at V and 3 bases at J, with 21 bases between. This CDR3 is 17 amino acids long. Germline V lookup: CDR1 GTSNPN, CDR2 SVGIG (reference sequence).

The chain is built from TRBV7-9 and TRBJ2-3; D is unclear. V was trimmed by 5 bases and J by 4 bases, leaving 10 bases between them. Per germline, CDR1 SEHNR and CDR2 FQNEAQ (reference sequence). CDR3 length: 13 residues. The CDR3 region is CASSLSTPDTQYF. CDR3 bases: TGTGCCAGCAGCCTATCGACTCCAGATACGCAGTATTTT.

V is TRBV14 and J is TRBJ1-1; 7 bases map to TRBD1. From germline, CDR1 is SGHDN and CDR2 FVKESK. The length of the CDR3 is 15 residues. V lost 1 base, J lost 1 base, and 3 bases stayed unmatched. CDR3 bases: TGTGCCAGCAGCCAAGCAGGGGGGCCGAACACTGAAGCTTTCTTT. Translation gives CASSQAGGPNTEAFF.

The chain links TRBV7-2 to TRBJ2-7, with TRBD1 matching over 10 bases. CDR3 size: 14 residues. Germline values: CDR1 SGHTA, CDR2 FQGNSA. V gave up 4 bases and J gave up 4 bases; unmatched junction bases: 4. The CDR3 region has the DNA TGTGCCAGCAGCTATGGGACAGGGGTTTACGAGCAGTACTTC. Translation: CASSYGTGVYEQYF.

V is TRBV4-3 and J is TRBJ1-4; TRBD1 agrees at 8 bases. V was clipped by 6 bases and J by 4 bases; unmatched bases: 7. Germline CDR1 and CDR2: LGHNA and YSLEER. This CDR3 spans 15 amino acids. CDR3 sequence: CASRTGTGNNEKLFF. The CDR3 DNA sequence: TGCGCCAGCAGAACCGGGACAGGCAATAATGAAAAACTGTTTTTT.

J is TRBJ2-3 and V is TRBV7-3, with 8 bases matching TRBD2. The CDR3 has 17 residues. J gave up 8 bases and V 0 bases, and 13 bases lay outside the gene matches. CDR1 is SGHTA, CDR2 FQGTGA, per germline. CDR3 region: CASSLTPERERGGTQYF. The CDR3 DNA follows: TGTGCCAGCAGCTTAACGCCGGAGCGGGAGAGGGGTGGTACGCAGTATTTT. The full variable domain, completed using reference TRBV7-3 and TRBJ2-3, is GAGVSQTPSNKVTEKGKYVELRCDPISGHTALYWYRQSLGQGPEFLIYFQGTGAADDSGLPNDRFFAVRPEGSVSTLKIQRTERGDSAVYLCASSLTPERERGGTQYFGPGTRLTVL.

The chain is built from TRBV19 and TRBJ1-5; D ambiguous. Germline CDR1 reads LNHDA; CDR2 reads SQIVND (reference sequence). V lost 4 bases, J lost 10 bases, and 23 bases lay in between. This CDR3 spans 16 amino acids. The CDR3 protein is CASSTRGGSGRAPQHF. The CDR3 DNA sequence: TGTGCCAGTAGTACCCGGGGAGGTAGCGGCCGGGCCCCCCAGCATTTT.

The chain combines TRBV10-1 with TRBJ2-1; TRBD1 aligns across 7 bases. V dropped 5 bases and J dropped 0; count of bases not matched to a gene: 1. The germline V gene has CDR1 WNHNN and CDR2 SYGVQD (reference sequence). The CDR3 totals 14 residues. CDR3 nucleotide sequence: TGCGCCAGCAGTCAGGGGGTCTCCTACAATGAGCAGTTCTTC. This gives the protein CASSQGVSYNEQFF.

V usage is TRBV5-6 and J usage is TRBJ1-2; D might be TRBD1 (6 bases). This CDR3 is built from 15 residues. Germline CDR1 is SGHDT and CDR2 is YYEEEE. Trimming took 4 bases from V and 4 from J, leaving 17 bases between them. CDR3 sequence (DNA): TGTGCCAGCAGCCTCAACGCAGGGGACGGCTATGGCTACACCTTC. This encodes CASSLNAGDGYGYTF.

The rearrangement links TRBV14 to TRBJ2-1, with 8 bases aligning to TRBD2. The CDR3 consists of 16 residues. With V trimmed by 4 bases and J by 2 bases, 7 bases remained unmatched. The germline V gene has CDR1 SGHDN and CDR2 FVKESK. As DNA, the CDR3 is TGTGCCAGCAGCCGGGCAGCGGGAGTTACCTACAATGAGCAGTTCTTC. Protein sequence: CASSRAAGVTYNEQFF. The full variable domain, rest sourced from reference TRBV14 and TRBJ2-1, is EAGVTQFPSHSVIEKGQTVTLRCDPISGHDNLYWYRRVMGKEIKFLLHFVKESKQDESGMPNNRFLAERTGGTYSTLKVQPAELEDSGVYFCASSRAAGVTYNEQFFGPGTRLTVL.

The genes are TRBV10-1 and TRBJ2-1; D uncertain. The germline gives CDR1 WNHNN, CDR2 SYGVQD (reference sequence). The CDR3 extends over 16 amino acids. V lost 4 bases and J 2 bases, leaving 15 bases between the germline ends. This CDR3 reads CASSVDLIMTYNEQFF. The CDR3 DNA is TGCGCCAGCAGTGTTGACTTGATCATGACCTACAATGAGCAGTTCTTC.

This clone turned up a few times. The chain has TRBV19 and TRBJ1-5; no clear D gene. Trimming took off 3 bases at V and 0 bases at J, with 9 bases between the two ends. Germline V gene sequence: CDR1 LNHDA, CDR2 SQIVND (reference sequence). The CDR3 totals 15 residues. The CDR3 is CASSISAGSNQPQHF. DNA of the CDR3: TGTGCCAGTAGTATCTCGGCGGGTAGCAATCAGCCCCAGCATTTT.

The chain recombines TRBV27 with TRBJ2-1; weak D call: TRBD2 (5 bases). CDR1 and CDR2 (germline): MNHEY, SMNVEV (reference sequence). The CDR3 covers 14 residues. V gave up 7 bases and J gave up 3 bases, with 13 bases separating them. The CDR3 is CASNRDGSYNEQFF. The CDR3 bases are TGTGCCAGCAACCGCGATGGGAGCTACAATGAGCAGTTCTTC.

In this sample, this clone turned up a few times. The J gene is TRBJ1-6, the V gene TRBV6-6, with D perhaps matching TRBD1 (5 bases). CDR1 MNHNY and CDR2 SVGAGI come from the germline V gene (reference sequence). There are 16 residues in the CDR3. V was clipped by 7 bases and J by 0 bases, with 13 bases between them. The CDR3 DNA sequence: TGTGCCAGCAAAGACCGAAGGGGCTCCTATAATTCACCCCTCCACTTT. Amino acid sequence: CASKDRRGSYNSPLHF.

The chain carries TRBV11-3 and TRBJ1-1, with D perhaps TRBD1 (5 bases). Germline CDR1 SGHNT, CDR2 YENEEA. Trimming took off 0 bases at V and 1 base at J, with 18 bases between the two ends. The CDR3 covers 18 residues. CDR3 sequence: CASSLELWTLWKNTEAFF. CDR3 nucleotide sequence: TGTGCCAGCAGCTTAGAACTCTGGACATTATGGAAGAACACTGAAGCTTTCTTT.